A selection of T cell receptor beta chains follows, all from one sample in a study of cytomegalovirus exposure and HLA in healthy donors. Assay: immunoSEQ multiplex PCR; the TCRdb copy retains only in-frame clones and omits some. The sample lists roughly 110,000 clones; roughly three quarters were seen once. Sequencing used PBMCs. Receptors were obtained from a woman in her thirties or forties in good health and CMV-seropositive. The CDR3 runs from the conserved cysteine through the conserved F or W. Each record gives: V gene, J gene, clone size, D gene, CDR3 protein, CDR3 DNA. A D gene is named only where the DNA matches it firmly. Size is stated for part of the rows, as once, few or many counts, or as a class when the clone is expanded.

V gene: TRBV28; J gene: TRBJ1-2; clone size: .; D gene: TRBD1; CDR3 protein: CASRIGTVYGYTF; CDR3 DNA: TGTGCCAGCAGGATCGGGACAGTCTATGGCTACACCTTC
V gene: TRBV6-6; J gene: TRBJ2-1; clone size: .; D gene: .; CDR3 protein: CASSYSNRVERFF; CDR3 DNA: TGTGCCAGCAGTTACTCCAACAGGGTCGAACGGTTCTTC
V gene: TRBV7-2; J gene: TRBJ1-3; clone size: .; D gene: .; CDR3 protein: CASSPDNLKGAGNTIYF; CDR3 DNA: TGTGCCAGCAGCCCCGATAATCTCAAGGGAGCAGGAAACACCATATATTTT
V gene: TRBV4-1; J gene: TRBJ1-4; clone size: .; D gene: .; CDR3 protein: CASSQRVGTTNEKLFF; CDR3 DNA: TGCGCCAGCAGCCAGCGGGTGGGAACAACTAATGAAAAACTGTTTTTT
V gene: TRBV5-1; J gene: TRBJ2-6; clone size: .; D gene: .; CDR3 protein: CASSLGRPGLSGANVLTF; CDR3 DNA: TGCGCCAGCAGCTTGGGAAGGCCGGGACTCTCTGGGGCCAACGTCCTGACTTTC
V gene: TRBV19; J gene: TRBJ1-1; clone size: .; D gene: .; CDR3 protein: CASSRTATNTEAFF; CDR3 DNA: TGTGCCAGTAGTAGAACAGCCACGAACACTGAAGCTTTCTTT
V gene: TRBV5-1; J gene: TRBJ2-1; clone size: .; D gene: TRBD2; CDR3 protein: CASSAGTSGGNEQFF; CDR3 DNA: TGCGCCAGCAGCGCCGGGACTAGCGGGGGGAACGAGCAGTTCTTC
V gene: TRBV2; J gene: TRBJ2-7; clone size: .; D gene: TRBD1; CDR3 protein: CASSAGTGGFYEQYF; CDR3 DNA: TGTGCCAGCAGTGCCGGGACAGGGGGCTTTTACGAGCAGTACTTC
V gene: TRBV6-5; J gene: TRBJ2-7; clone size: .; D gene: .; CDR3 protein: CASSYLSRRPYEQYF; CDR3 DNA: TGTGCCAGCAGTTATCTTAGCAGACGCCCCTACGAGCAGTACTTC
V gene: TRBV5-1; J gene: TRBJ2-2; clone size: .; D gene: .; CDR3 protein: CASSFQGSGTGELFF; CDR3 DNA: TGCGCCAGCAGCTTTCAGGGGTCGGGCACCGGGGAGCTGTTTTTT
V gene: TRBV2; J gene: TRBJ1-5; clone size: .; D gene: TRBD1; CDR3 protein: CASSGPGQGHQPQHF; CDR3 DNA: TGTGCCAGCAGTGGGCCGGGACAGGGGCACCAGCCCCAGCATTTT
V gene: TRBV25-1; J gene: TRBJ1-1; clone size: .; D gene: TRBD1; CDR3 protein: CASSGSGTGDESTEAFF; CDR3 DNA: TGTGCCAGCAGTGGCTCCGGGACAGGGGATGAGAGCACTGAAGCTTTCTTT
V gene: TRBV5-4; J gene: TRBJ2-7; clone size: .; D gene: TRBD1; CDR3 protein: CASSWDKGRGRLEQYF; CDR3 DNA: TGTGCCAGCAGCTGGGACAAGGGCAGGGGGCGCCTCGAGCAGTACTTC
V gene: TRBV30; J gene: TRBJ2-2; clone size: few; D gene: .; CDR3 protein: CAWSLSSIGELFF; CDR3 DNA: TGTGCCTGGAGTCTTTCTAGCATCGGGGAGCTGTTTTTT
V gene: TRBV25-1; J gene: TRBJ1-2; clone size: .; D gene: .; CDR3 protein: CASSDRGYGYTF; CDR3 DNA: TGTGCCAGCAGTGATAGGGGGTATGGCTACACCTTC
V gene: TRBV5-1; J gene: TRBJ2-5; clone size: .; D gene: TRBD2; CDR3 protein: CASSLASGAETQYF; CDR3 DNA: TGCGCCAGCAGCTTGGCTAGCGGGGCAGAGACCCAGTACTTC
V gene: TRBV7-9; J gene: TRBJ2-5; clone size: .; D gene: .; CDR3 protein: CASSSDTGYQETQYF; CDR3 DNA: TGTGCCAGCAGCTCGGACACCGGGTACCAAGAGACCCAGTACTTC
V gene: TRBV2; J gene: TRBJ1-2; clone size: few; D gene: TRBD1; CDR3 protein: CASYRGTNYGYTF; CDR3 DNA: TGTGCCAGTTACAGGGGGACAAACTATGGCTACACCTTC
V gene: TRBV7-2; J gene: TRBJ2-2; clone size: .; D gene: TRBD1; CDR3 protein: CASSLGAGTENTGELFF; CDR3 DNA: TGTGCCAGCAGCTTAGGCGCCGGGACAGAGAACACCGGGGAGCTGTTTTTT
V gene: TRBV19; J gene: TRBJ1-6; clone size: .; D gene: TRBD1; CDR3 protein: CASRQGQGNSPLHF; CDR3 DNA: TGTGCCAGTAGGCAGGGACAGGGAAATTCACCCCTCCACTTT
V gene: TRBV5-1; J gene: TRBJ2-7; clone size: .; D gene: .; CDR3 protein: CASSTGQYEQYF; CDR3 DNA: TGCGCCAGCAGCACAGGACAATACGAGCAGTACTTC
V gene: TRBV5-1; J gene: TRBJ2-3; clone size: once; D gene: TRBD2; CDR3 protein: CASSLASGGADTQYF; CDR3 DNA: TGCGCCAGCAGCTTGGCTAGCGGGGGGGCCGATACGCAGTATTTT
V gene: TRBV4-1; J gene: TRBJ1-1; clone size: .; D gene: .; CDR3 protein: CASSQVYVNTEAFF; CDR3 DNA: TGCGCCAGCAGCCAAGTGTATGTGAACACTGAAGCTTTCTTT
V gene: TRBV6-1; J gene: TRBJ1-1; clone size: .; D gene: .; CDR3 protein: CASSEPLGGYTEAFF; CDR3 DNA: TGTGCCAGCAGTGAACCCTTGGGAGGGTACACTGAAGCTTTCTTT
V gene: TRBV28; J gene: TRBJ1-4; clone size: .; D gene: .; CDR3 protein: CASSSPGGPTNEKLFF; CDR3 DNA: TGTGCCAGCAGTTCCCCGGGGGGGCCAACTAATGAAAAACTGTTTTTT
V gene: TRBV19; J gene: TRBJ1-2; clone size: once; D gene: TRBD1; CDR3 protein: CASSIGGQGDYGYTF; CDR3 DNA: TGTGCCAGTAGTATAGGTGGACAGGGGGACTATGGCTACACCTTC
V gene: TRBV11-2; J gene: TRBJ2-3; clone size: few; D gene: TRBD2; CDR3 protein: CASSLRVGGITDTQYF; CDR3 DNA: TGTGCCAGCAGCTTAAGGGTCGGGGGGATCACAGATACGCAGTATTTT
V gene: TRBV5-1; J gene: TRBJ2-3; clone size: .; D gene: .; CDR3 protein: CASSLGGTWGTDTQYF; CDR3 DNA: TGCGCCAGCAGCTTGGGCGGGACCTGGGGCACAGATACGCAGTATTTT
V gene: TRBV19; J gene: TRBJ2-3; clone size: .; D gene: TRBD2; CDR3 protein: CASSSPGTSGGAGDTQYF; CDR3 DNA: TGTGCCAGTAGTTCCCCCGGGACTAGCGGGGGGGCTGGAGATACGCAGTATTTT
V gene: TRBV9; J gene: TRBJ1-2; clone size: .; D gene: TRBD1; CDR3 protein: CASSPPSGTGGGGYTF; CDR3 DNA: TGTGCCAGCAGCCCACCGTCAGGGACAGGGGGCGGAGGCTACACCTTC
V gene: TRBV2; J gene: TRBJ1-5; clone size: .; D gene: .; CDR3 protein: CASGVRQGQPQHF; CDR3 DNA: TGTGCCAGCGGGGTCAGGCAGGGGCAGCCCCAGCATTTT
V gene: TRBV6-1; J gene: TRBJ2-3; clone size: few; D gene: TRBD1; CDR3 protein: CASSQTGGNSDTQYF; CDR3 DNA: TGTGCCAGCAGCCAGACAGGGGGCAATTCAGATACGCAGTATTTT
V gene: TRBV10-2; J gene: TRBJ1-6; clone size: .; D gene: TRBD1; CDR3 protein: CASPDRAHSPLHF; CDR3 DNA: TGCGCCAGTCCGGACAGGGCTCATTCACCCCTCCACTTT
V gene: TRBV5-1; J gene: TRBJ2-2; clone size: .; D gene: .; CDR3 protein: CASRGGGENTGELFF; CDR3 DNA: TGCGCCAGCAGGGGAGGAGGGGAGAACACCGGGGAGCTGTTTTTT
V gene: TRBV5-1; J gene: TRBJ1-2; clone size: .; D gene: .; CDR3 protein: CASSSGDKNYGYTF; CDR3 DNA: TGCGCCAGCAGCTCAGGGGACAAGAACTATGGCTACACCTTC
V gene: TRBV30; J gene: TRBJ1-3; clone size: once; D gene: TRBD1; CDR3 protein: CAWSLQQGARGNTIYF; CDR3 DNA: TGTGCCTGGAGTCTTCAACAGGGGGCGAGGGGAAACACCATATATTTT
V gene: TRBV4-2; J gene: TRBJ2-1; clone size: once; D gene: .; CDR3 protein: CASSQELGGYNEQFF; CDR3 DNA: TGTGCCAGCAGCCAAGAGTTAGGCGGGTACAATGAGCAGTTCTTC
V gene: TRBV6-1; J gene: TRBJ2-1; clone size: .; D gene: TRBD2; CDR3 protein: CASRSGTSFNEQFF; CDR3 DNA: TGTGCCAGCAGATCCGGGACTAGCTTCAATGAGCAGTTCTTC
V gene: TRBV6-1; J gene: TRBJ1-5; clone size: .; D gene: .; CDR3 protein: CASSEEVHQPQHF; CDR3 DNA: TGTGCCAGCAGTGAGGAGGTACATCAGCCCCAGCATTTT
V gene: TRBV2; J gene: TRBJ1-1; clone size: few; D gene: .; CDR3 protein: CASSRQQGLTEAFF; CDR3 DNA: TGTGCCAGCAGCAGACAGCAGGGGCTCACTGAAGCTTTCTTT
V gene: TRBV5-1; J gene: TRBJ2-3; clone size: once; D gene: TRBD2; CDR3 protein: CASSPGGIADTQYF; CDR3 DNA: TGCGCCAGCAGCCCGGGAGGGATTGCAGATACGCAGTATTTT
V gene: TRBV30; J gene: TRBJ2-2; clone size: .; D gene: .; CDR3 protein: CASVGHGNTGELFF; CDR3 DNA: TGTGCCTCGGTTGGACACGGGAACACCGGGGAGCTGTTTTTT
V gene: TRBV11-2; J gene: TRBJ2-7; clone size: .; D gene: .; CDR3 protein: CASSSWGVLGYEQYF; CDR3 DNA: TGTGCCAGCAGCTCCTGGGGGGTCCTTGGGTACGAGCAGTACTTC
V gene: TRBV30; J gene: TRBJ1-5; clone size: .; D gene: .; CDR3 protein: CAWSNKGGYQPQHF; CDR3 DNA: TGTGCCTGGAGCAACAAAGGAGGATATCAGCCCCAGCATTTT
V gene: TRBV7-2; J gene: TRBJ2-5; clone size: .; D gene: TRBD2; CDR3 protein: CASSFSESSGGRQETQYF; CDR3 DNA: TGTGCCAGCAGCTTCTCTGAATCTAGCGGGGGGCGGCAAGAGACCCAGTACTTC
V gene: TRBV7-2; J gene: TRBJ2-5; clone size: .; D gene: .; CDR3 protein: CASSLGRRETQYF; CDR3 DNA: TGTGCCAGCAGCTTAGGAAGGCGGGAGACCCAGTACTTC
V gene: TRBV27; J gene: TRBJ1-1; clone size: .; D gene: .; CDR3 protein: CASSPSQGTGRTEAFF; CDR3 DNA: TGTGCCAGCAGTCCTAGCCAAGGCACAGGGCGGACTGAAGCTTTCTTT
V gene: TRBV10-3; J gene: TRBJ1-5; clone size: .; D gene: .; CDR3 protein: CAISEAQGSNQPQHF; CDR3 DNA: TGTGCCATCAGTGAGGCACAGGGTAGCAATCAGCCCCAGCATTTT
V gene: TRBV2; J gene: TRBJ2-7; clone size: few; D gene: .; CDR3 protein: CASSGTVGWDEQYF; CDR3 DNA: TGTGCCAGCAGTGGGACAGTGGGGTGGGACGAGCAGTACTTC
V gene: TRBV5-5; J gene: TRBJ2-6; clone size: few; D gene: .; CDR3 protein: CASSLVSYSGANVLTF; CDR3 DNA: TGTGCCAGCAGCTTGGTGTCTTACTCTGGGGCCAACGTCCTGACTTTC
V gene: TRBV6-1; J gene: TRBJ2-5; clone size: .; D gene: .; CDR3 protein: CASIRGGSKTQYF; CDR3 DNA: TGTGCCAGCATTAGGGGGGGATCAAAGACCCAGTACTTC
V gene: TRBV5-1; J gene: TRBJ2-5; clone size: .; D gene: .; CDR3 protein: CASSFPQETQYF; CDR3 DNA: TGCGCCAGCAGCTTCCCACAAGAGACCCAGTACTTC
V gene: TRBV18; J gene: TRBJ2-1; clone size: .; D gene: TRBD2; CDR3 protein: CASSPWTSGGLYNEQFF; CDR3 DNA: TGTGCCAGCTCACCCTGGACTAGCGGGGGTCTATACAATGAGCAGTTCTTC
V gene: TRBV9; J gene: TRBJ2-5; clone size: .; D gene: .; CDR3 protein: CASSVMASRGETQYF; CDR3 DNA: TGTGCCAGCAGCGTGATGGCCTCAAGGGGAGAGACCCAGTACTTC
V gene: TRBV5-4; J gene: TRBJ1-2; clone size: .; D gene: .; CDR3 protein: CASSLPLGEPYGYTF; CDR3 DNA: TGTGCCAGCAGCCTGCCCCTCGGGGAACCGTATGGCTACACCTTC